This is a list of T cell receptor beta chains from one sample in a study of blood T cell repertoires in COVID-19. The data were produced by immunoSEQ multiplex PCR, yet TCRdb's version contains in-frame clones alone and is incomplete. The table has roughly 160,000 clones, roughly 90% seen once. The specimen sequenced was peripheral blood. The receptors were sampled from a man younger than 35 with COVID-19, enrolled during active disease. Each CDR3 is given with its conserved first and last residue. Each record gives: V gene, clone size, J gene, D gene, CDR3 protein, CDR3 DNA. A D gene is named only where the DNA matches it firmly. Where a row states a size, it is once, few, many or the class of an expanded clone; other rows omit it.

TRBV7-9	-	TRBJ2-7	TRBD2	CASSFSGRNPYEQYF	TGTGCCAGCAGCTTTAGCGGGAGGAATCCCTACGAGCAGTACTTC
TRBV5-1	-	TRBJ2-1	TRBD1	CASSLEGQGVDEQFF	TGCGCCAGCAGCTTGGAAGGACAGGGCGTCGATGAGCAGTTCTTC
TRBV7-9	few	TRBJ2-7	-	CASSGRGDYEQYF	TGTGCCAGCAGCGGGAGGGGGGACTACGAGCAGTACTTC
TRBV19	-	TRBJ1-1	-	CASRTVMNTEAFF	TGTGCCAGCCGTACAGTCATGAACACTGAAGCTTTCTTT
TRBV27	-	TRBJ2-2	-	CASSLVGTGELFF	TGTGCCAGCAGTTTAGTCGGGACCGGGGAGCTGTTTTTT
TRBV2	-	TRBJ2-2	-	CASSPRQSRSGELFF	TGTGCCAGCAGTCCGCGACAGAGTCGTTCCGGGGAGCTGTTTTTT
TRBV24-1	-	TRBJ2-7	TRBD1	CATSQDRAGEQYF	TGTGCCACCAGTCAGGACAGGGCAGGGGAGCAGTACTTC
TRBV28	-	TRBJ2-6	-	CASTKKGQPRRGANVLTF	TGTGCCAGCACCAAAAAAGGACAGCCTCGTAGAGGGGCCAACGTCCTGACTTTC
TRBV5-8	-	TRBJ2-7	TRBD2	CASSLRLSGSPYEQYF	TGTGCCAGCAGCTTGCGATTGAGCGGGAGCCCCTACGAGCAGTACTTC
TRBV2	-	TRBJ2-7	TRBD1	CASIGTGGIYEQYF	TGTGCCAGCATTGGGACAGGGGGTATCTACGAGCAGTACTTC
TRBV6-5	-	TRBJ2-7	TRBD1	CASRDRGSYEQYF	TGTGCCAGCAGAGACAGGGGCTCCTACGAGCAGTACTTC
TRBV27	once	TRBJ2-3	TRBD2	CASNLAGATDTQYF	TGTGCCAGCAACCTAGCGGGAGCCACAGATACGCAGTATTTT
TRBV11-2	-	TRBJ1-1	-	CASSRTGIFTRDTEAFF	TGTGCCAGCAGCCGAACAGGAATATTCACTCGGGACACTGAAGCTTTCTTT
TRBV3-1/TRBV3-2	-	TRBJ2-1	TRBD2	CASSPLGGSSYNEQFF	TGTGCCAGCAGCCCCCTAGGCGGGAGCTCCTACAATGAGCAGTTCTTC
TRBV11-2	-	TRBJ2-7	-	CASSSLGSRAYEQYF	TGTGCCAGCAGTAGCCTGGGGTCCAGGGCCTACGAGCAGTACTTC
TRBV19	-	TRBJ2-1	TRBD1	CASSLGDRYNEQFF	TGTGCCAGTAGTCTGGGGGACAGGTACAATGAGCAGTTCTTC
TRBV6-5	-	TRBJ2-7	-	CASSPSPYEQYF	TGTGCCAGCAGTCCCTCCCCCTACGAGCAGTACTTC
TRBV5-6	-	TRBJ2-1	TRBD1	CASSAGGAYNEQFF	TGTGCCAGCAGCGCAGGGGGCGCCTACAATGAGCAGTTCTTC
TRBV7-2	-	TRBJ1-5	TRBD1	CASSLYPGQGSQPQHF	TGTGCCAGCAGCTTATATCCGGGACAGGGGTCTCAGCCCCAGCATTTT
TRBV2	-	TRBJ2-3	-	CASILIPGEGADTQYF	TGTGCCAGCATCCTCATCCCAGGGGAAGGGGCAGATACGCAGTATTTT
TRBV10-3	-	TRBJ2-7	TRBD2	CAISVGLAGKLYEQYF	TGTGCCATCAGTGTCGGGCTAGCGGGAAAGTTATACGAGCAGTACTTC
TRBV13	-	TRBJ1-5	TRBD1	CASSLGTGPNQPQHF	TGTGCCAGCAGCCTGGGGACAGGCCCAAATCAGCCCCAGCATTTT
TRBV6-5	-	TRBJ1-6	TRBD1	CASQRGTGGSPLHF	TGTGCCAGCCAGCGAGGGACAGGGGGTTCACCCCTCCACTTT
TRBV30	-	TRBJ1-6	-	CAWSQRTGYRSPLHF	TGTGCCTGGAGTCAAAGAACGGGGTATCGGTCACCCCTCCACTTT
TRBV20-1	-	TRBJ2-3	-	CSAADTQYF	TGCAGTGCCGCAGATACGCAGTATTTT
TRBV21-1	-	TRBJ2-2	-	CASPPKGQSNTGELFF	TGTGCCAGCCCACCGAAGGGACAGTCGAACACCGGGGAGCTGTTTTTT
TRBV18	-	TRBJ2-1	-	CASSLPTGTSEQFF	TGTGCCAGCTCACTTCCGACAGGTACAAGCGAGCAGTTCTTC